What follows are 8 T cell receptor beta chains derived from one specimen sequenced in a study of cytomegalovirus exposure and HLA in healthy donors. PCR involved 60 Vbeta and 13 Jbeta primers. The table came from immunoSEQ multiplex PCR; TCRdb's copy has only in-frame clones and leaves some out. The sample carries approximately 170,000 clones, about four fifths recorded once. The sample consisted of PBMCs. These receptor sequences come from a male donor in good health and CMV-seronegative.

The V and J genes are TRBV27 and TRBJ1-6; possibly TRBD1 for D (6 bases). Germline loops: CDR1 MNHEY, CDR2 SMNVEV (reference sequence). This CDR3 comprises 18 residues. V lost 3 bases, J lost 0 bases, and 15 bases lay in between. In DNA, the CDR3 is TGTGCCAGCAGTTTCGGGACACACTCTCACTCCTATAATTCACCCCTCCACTTT. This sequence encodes CASSFGTHSHSYNSPLHF.

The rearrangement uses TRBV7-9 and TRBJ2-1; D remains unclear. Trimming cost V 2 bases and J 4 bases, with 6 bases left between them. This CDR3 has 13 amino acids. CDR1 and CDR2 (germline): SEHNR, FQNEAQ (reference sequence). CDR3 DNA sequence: TGTGCCAGCAGCTTAAGCAGGTACAATGAGCAGTTCTTC. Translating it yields CASSLSRYNEQFF.

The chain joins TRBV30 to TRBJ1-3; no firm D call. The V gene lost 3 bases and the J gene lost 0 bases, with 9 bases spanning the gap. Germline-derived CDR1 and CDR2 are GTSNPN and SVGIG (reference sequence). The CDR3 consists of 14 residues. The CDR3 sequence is CAWRDFLSGNTIYF. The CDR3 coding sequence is TGTGCCTGGAGGGACTTCCTCTCTGGAAACACCATATATTTT.

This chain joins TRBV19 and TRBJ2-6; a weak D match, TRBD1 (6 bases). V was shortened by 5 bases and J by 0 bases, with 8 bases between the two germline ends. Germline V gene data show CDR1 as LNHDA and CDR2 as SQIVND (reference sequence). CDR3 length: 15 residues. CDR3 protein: CASSRQASGANVLTF. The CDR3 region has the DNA TGTGCCAGTAGTCGACAGGCCTCTGGGGCCAACGTCCTGACTTTC.

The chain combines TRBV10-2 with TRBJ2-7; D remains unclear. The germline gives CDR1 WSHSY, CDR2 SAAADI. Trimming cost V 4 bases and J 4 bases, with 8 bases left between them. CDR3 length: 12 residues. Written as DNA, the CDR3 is TGCGCCAGCAGTGGTCAGGCATACGAGCAGTACTTC. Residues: CASSGQAYEQYF.

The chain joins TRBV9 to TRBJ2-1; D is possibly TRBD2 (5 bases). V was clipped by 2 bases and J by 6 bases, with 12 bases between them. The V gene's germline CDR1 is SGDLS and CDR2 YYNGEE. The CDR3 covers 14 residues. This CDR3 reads CASSVELVSNEQFF. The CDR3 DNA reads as TGTGCCAGCAGCGTGGAACTAGTTTCCAATGAGCAGTTCTTC.

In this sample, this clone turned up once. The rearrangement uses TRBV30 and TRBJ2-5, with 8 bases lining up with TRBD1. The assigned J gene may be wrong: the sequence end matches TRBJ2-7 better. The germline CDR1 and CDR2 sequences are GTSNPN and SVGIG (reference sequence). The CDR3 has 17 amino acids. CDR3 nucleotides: TGTGCCTGGAGTGTACCCGTGGCAGGGGGCACCGTAAACGAGCAGTACTTC. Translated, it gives CAWSVPVAGGTVNEQYF.

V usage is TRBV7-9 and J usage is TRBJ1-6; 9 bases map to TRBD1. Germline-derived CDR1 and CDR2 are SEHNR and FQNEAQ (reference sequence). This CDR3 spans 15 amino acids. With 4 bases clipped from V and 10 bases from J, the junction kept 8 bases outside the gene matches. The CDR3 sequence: CASSSETGGNSPLHF. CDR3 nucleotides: TGTGCCAGCAGCTCCGAGACAGGGGGAAACTCACCCCTCCACTTT.